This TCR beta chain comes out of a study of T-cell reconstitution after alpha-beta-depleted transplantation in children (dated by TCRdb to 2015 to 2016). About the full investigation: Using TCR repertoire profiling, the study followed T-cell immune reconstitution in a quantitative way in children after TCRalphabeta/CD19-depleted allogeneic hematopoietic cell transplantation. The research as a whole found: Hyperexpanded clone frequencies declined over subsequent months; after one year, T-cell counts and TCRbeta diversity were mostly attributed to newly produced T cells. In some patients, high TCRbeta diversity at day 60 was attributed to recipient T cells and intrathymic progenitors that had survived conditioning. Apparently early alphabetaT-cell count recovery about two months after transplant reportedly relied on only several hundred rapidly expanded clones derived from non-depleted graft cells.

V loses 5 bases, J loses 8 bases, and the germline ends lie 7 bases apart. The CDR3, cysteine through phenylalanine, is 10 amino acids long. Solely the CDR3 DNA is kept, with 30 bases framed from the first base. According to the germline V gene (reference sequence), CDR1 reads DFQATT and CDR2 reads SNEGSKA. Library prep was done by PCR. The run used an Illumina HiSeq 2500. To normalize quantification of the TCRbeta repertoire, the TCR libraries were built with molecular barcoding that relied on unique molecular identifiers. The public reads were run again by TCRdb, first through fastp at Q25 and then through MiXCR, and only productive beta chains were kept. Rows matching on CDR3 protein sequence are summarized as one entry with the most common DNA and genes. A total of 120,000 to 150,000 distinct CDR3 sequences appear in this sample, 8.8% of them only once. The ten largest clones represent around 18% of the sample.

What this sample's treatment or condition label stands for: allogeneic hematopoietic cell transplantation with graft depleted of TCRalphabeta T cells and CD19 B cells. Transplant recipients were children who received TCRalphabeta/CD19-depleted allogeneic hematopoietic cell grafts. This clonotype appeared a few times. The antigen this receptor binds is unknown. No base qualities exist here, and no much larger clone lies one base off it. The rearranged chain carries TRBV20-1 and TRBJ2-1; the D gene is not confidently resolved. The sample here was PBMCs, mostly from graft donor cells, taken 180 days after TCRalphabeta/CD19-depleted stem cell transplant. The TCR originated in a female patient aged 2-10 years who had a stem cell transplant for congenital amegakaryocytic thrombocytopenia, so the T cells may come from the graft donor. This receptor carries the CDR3 CSASSDEQFF. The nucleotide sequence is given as TGCAGTGCTTCGAGTGATGAGCAGTTCTTC.